This T cell receptor beta chain was recovered during a study of vaccination effects on CD4 cells after COVID-19. At the level of the study: Researchers reported culturing two million PBMC in each well, adding 8 to 10 IU/ml IL-2 and around 10 ug/ml peptides.

In this sample, this clone turned up once. The antigen remains undetermined. The CDR3 length is 14 residues. Germline V gene sequence: CDR1 LNHDA, CDR2 SQIVND (reference sequence). Trimming stripped 8 bases from V and 7 bases from J, with 15 bases between. The data were produced by immunoSEQ multiplex PCR, yet TCRdb's version contains in-frame clones alone and is incomplete. The sample lists 65,000 to 80,000 clones, roughly three quarters seen once, with roughly 2% in the top ten. Scientists isolated CD4+ T cells after a roughly 10-day culture period ended. Sequenced here: CD4+ T cells from PBMCs cultured without peptide, sampled before COVID-19 vaccination. This chain uses TRBV19 with TRBJ1-6; D gene uncertain. This receptor was obtained from a human donor who received a COVID-19 vaccine. This CDR3 is CASSTPGMNSPLHF. The CDR3 nucleotides are TGTGCCAGTTCTACCCCCGGGATGAATTCACCCCTCCACTTT.